This is a list of T cell receptor beta chains from one sample in a study of OX40 agonist ivuxolimab in advanced cancers. This table comes from immunoSEQ multiplex PCR, and its TCRdb copy is limited to in-frame clones, with some not included. The data contain over 70,000 clones, 65% to 90% of them singletons. Sequencing used CD4+ or CD8+ T cells sorted from blood, obtained in a trial of the OX40 agonist ivuxolimab. The source is an adult with an advanced solid tumor such as melanoma, head and neck, liver or kidney cancer. Each CDR3 is given with its conserved first and last residue. Each record gives: clone size, D gene, J gene, V gene, CDR3 DNA, CDR3 protein. The D gene is left open where the match is weak. Some rows mark clone size as missing; the rest say once, few, many or name a class of expanded clone.

abundance: NA
d_gene: NA
j_gene: TRBJ1-5
v_gene: TRBV5-1
CDR3nt: TGCGCCAGCAGCTTGGCCGAAGGCCAGCCCCAGCATTTT
CDR3aa: CASSLAEGQPQHF

abundance: NA
d_gene: TRBD2
j_gene: TRBJ2-5
v_gene: TRBV11-1
CDR3nt: TGTGCCAGCAGCCCCCGGGAGCGGGGGAAAGAGACCCAGTACTTC
CDR3aa: CASSPRERGKETQYF

abundance: NA
d_gene: NA
j_gene: TRBJ2-3
v_gene: TRBV11-3
CDR3nt: TGTGCCAGCAGTTCAGTGGCAGATACGCAGTATTTT
CDR3aa: CASSSVADTQYF

abundance: NA
d_gene: TRBD1
j_gene: TRBJ1-3
v_gene: TRBV5-1
CDR3nt: TGCGCCAGCAGCTTGGAGGGGACAGCCTCTGGAAACACCATATATTTT
CDR3aa: CASSLEGTASGNTIYF

abundance: once
d_gene: TRBD2
j_gene: TRBJ2-5
v_gene: TRBV28
CDR3nt: TGTGCCAGCGGGAAACGGGACTACAAAGAGACCCAGTACTTC
CDR3aa: CASGKRDYKETQYF

abundance: once
d_gene: NA
j_gene: TRBJ2-3
v_gene: TRBV13
CDR3nt: TGTGCCAGCAGCTTAGGGGGGGTAAGGGGCCCAGATACGCAGTATTTT
CDR3aa: CASSLGGVRGPDTQYF

abundance: NA
d_gene: NA
j_gene: TRBJ1-6
v_gene: TRBV4-3
CDR3nt: TGCGCCAGCAGCCAAGGTTTGTCACCCCTCCACTTT
CDR3aa: CASSQGLSPLHF

abundance: NA
d_gene: NA
j_gene: TRBJ2-2
v_gene: TRBV4-1
CDR3nt: TGCGCCAGCAGCCAAACTAGGGACGGGGAGCTGTTTTTT
CDR3aa: CASSQTRDGELFF

abundance: NA
d_gene: TRBD1
j_gene: TRBJ2-3
v_gene: TRBV7-3
CDR3nt: TGTGCCAGCAGCTTAGACAGGGCGACAGATACGCAGTATTTT
CDR3aa: CASSLDRATDTQYF

abundance: NA
d_gene: NA
j_gene: TRBJ2-2
v_gene: TRBV6-1
CDR3nt: TGTGCCAGCAGTGTGGGACCCGGGATCACCGGGGAGCTGTTTTTT
CDR3aa: CASSVGPGITGELFF

abundance: NA
d_gene: NA
j_gene: TRBJ1-2
v_gene: TRBV6-5
CDR3nt: TGTGCCAGCAGTTACGGCGGACGAACCCCTTACTACACCTTC
CDR3aa: CASSYGGRTPYYTF

abundance: NA
d_gene: NA
j_gene: TRBJ2-3
v_gene: TRBV29-1
CDR3nt: TGCAGCGTTGTGGCAAAGGGGGGCGATACGCAGTATTTT
CDR3aa: CSVVAKGGDTQYF

abundance: NA
d_gene: TRBD1
j_gene: TRBJ1-1
v_gene: TRBV23-1
CDR3nt: TGCGCCAGCAGTCAATCGTTCGACGGGACCCATGAAGGACAGGTGAACACTGAAGCTTTCTTT
CDR3aa: CASSQSFDGTHEGQVNTEAFF

abundance: NA
d_gene: NA
j_gene: TRBJ1-5
v_gene: TRBV30
CDR3nt: TGTGCCTGGAGTCAGGATAGCAATCAGCCCCAGCATTTT
CDR3aa: CAWSQDSNQPQHF

abundance: few
d_gene: NA
j_gene: TRBJ2-5
v_gene: TRBV27
CDR3nt: TGTGCCAGCAGTTTTACGCTGGGGACCCAGTACTTC
CDR3aa: CASSFTLGTQYF

abundance: NA
d_gene: NA
j_gene: TRBJ2-1
v_gene: TRBV28
CDR3nt: TGTGCCAGCAGCCTCCGGGGGCTTATCAATGAGCAGTTCTTC
CDR3aa: CASSLRGLINEQFF

abundance: NA
d_gene: NA
j_gene: TRBJ2-1
v_gene: TRBV30
CDR3nt: TGTGCCTGGAGAAGGGTCTATGAGCAGTTCTTC
CDR3aa: CAWRRVYEQFF

abundance: NA
d_gene: TRBD2
j_gene: TRBJ2-5
v_gene: TRBV5-1
CDR3nt: TGCGCCAGCAGCTTGGCGGGGGGTCGCCAAGAGACCCAGTACTTC
CDR3aa: CASSLAGGRQETQYF